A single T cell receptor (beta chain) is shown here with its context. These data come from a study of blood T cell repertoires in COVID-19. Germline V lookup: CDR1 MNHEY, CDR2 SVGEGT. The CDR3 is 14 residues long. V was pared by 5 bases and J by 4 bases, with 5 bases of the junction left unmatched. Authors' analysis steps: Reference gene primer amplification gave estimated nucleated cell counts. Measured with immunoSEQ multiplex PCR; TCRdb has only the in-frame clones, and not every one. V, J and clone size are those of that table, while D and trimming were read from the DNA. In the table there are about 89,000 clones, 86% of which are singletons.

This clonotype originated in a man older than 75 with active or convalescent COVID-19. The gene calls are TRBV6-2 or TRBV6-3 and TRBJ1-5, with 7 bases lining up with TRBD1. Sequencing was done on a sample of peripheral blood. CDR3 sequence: CASSPPGQNQPQHF. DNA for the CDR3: TGTGCCAGCAGTCCCCCGGGACAGAATCAGCCCCAGCATTTT.